This T cell receptor (beta chain) was profiled in a study of sequential checkpoint blockade in melanoma (dated by TCRdb to the late 2010s). In the study overall: Patients were assigned by 1:1 randomization to either first-line nivolumab followed by ipilimumab (arm A) or ipilimumab followed by nivolumab (arm B). Maintenance nivolumab was given following each of the two trial sequences.

The immunoSEQ Assay was used to immunosequence TCRbeta CDR3 regions from genomic DNA. Genomic DNA was amplified by bias-controlled multiplex PCR before high-throughput sequencing. Processing in the source paper ran as follows. To quantify the absolute abundance of each unique TCRbeta CDR3 region, the sequences were collapsed and filtered. Clonality, defined as 1 minus Pielou's evenness, was calculated using only productive rearrangements. A previously published method was used to identify clones with significantly greater frequencies in on-treatment samples than in baseline samples. Entries here come from immuneACCESS through TCRdb and include only in-frame sequences with V and J called. Some clones fail to appear in such tables; in the studies checked, an unresolved V gene covers under half of the shortfall, and the cause of the remainder is unknown. D and trimming were read from the DNA, whereas the V and J calls and clone size are those reported in that table. Here the sample has tens of thousands of clones; 82% occur a single time. Around 18% of the sample lies in the top ten.

Taken with the paper, the label for treatment or condition translates to: randomized to nivolumab then ipilimumab (arm A) or the reverse (arm B). No trial patient had received prior DNA-damaging chemotherapy. Live CD3+CD8+ cells negative for CD19 and CD56 were sorted from thawed PBMCs on a FACS Aria II flow cytometer. Samples came from patients with melanoma in CheckMate 064, a randomized, open-label phase II trial of sequential checkpoint blockade. Peripheral blood mononuclear cells were collected by leukapheresis, purified with Ficoll-Paque, and frozen in human serum with approximately 10% DMSO. Immediately after sorting, the purity of the sorted blood CD3+CD8+ cells was confirmed to be >98%, and DNA was then extracted. The paper's findings and limits, for the study overall: The response-prediction model combining TCR metrics and mutation burden needs validation in larger, independent patient cohorts.

Worth noting for this clone: The antigen it recognizes is unknown. Qualities for individual bases were not recorded, and no much larger clone is one base off.

At the junction V is shortened by 0 bases and J by 2 bases, with 9 bases in between. The germline V gene supplies CDR1 SGDLS and CDR2 YYNGEE. The CDR3 runs 14 amino acids, cysteine and phenylalanine included. Of all the DNA, just the CDR3 is kept, 42 bases in frame from base 1. Recombination joined TRBV9 with TRBJ2-7, with the identity of the D gene unclear. The receptor's source is a human donor with melanoma. Here the sequenced sample was CD8+ T cells sorted from blood (inferred from file names), taken from a patient given nivolumab and ipilimumab in sequence. The CDR3 loop reads CASSVATFPYEQYF. In nucleotide form, the sequence is TGTGCCAGCAGCGTAGCTACCTTTCCCTACGAGCAGTACTTC. The CDR3, completed at both ends by the reference TRBV9 and TRBJ2-7 genes, gives the full variable domain DSGVTQTPKHLITATGQRVTLRCSPRSGDLSVYWYQQSLDQGLQFLIQYYNGEERAKGNILERFSAQQFPDLHSELNLSSLELGDSALYFCASSVATFPYEQYFGPGTRLTVT.